The 24 T cell receptor beta chains below come from one sample, sequenced in a study of cytotoxic CD8 clonotypes in ibrutinib-treated CLL. Libraries were prepared by immunoSEQ multiplex PCR; TCRdb keeps only in-frame clonotypes and omits some of them. Counted here are around 97,000 clones, 78% occurring once; the ten biggest clones make up under 35%. The sample was PBMCs, taken after 12 months of ibrutinib treatment. These receptors were collected from a human donor with chronic lymphocytic leukemia.

This chain uses TRBV5-1 with TRBJ1-4; a possible D gene is TRBD1 (5 bases). Germline CDR1 is SGHRS and CDR2 is YFSETQ. CDR3 length equals 15 residues. The ends were cut back, 4 bases at V and 4 bases at J, with 14 bases in the middle. The CDR3 region is CASSDGTAVNEKLFF. CDR3 bases: TGCGCCAGCAGCGACGGGACGGCAGTTAATGAAAAACTGTTTTTT.

The V and J genes are TRBV11-3 and TRBJ2-5; TRBD2 aligns across 10 bases. CDR1 is SGHNT and CDR2 is YENEEA in the germline V gene. This CDR3 comprises 16 residues. J was trimmed by 5 bases and V by 5 bases; bases with no gene match: 11. CDR3 in DNA: TGTGCCAGCAGCCCCCACCCCGCGACTAGCGGGGAGACCCAGTACTTC. Protein sequence: CASSPHPATSGETQYF. The whole variable domain, filled in from reference TRBV11-3 and TRBJ2-5, reads EAGVVQSPRYKIIEKKQPVAFWCNPISGHNTLYWYLQNLGQGPELLIRYENEEAVDDSQLPKDRFSAERLKGVDSTLKIQPAELGDSAVYLCASSPHPATSGETQYFGPGTRLLVL.

This clone was seen once. The rearrangement joins TRBV6-1 to TRBJ2-3; 9 positions match TRBD1. The J segment lost 5 bases and the V segment lost 8 bases, leaving 5 bases of the junction unmatched. CDR3 length equals 13 residues. The germline gives CDR1 MNHNS, CDR2 SASEGT. The CDR3 nucleotides are TGTGCCAGCGGGGACAGGGATAAAGATACGCAGTATTTT. Its translation: CASGDRDKDTQYF.

The chain employs TRBV19 and TRBJ2-3, with TRBD2 as a possible D gene (6 bases). Germline CDR1 is LNHDA and CDR2 is SQIVND (reference sequence). The CDR3 is 13 amino acids. Trimming took off 3 bases at V and 5 bases at J, with 9 bases between the two ends. The CDR3 region is CASSISGEDTQYF. The CDR3 DNA follows: TGTGCCAGTAGTATTTCGGGAGAAGATACGCAGTATTTT.

This clone was recorded only once. The genes are TRBV6-1 and TRBJ1-4, with 9 positions matching TRBD1. The CDR3 sequence is 15 residues long. Germline CDR1 and CDR2: MNHNS and SASEGT. Germline trimming cut 7 bases from V and 5 bases from J; bases unmatched to any gene: 8. The CDR3 is CASKIPGQGNEKLFF. For the CDR3, the DNA is TGTGCCAGCAAGATACCGGGACAGGGAAATGAAAAACTGTTTTTT.

The CDR3 loop is CASSLDWLAGRPGELFF. CDR3 nucleotide sequence: TGTGCCAGCAGCTTAGATTGGCTAGCGGGGAGACCCGGGGAGCTGTTTTTT. This chain uses TRBV7-9 with TRBJ2-2, with 9 bases identical to TRBD2. The CDR3 is made up of 17 amino acids. The germline gives CDR1 SEHNR, CDR2 FQNEAQ (reference sequence). J was trimmed by 6 bases and V by 1 base; bases with no gene match: 9.

V usage is TRBV7-3 and J usage is TRBJ2-3; tentatively, D is TRBD1 (6 bases). CDR3 size: 14 residues. Germline V gives CDR1 SGHTA, CDR2 FQGTGA. V lost 6 bases and J 0 bases, leaving 10 bases between the germline ends. The CDR3 DNA is TGTGCCAGCAGTAGGACAGTCAGCACAGATACGCAGTATTTT. This sequence encodes CASSRTVSTDTQYF.

CDR3 sequence reads: CASSLTSSGGAMNEQFF. DNA of the CDR3: TGTGCCAGCAGTTTAACCTCTAGCGGGGGGGCAATGAATGAGCAGTTCTTC. V gene TRBV27 combines with J gene TRBJ2-1; 12 bases are shared with TRBD2. The V segment lost 2 bases and the J segment 7 bases; nucleotides outside the gene matches: 9. The CDR3 sequence is 17 residues long. CDR1 is MNHEY and CDR2 is SMNVEV in the germline V gene (reference sequence).

The gene calls are TRBV11-3 and TRBJ2-5; 11 bases map to TRBD1. V shed 3 bases, J shed 1 base, and the junction held 4 bases outside the gene matches. Germline V gene lookup returns CDR1 SGHNT and CDR2 YENEEA. The CDR3 length is 16 residues. CDR3 DNA sequence: TGTGCCAGCAGCTTGGGACAGGGGGGATTCCAAGAGACCCAGTACTTC. Its protein is CASSLGQGGFQETQYF.

The chain recombines TRBV28 with TRBJ1-1, with 7 bases matching TRBD1. The germline CDR1 and CDR2 sequences are MDHEN and SYDVKM. Germline trimming cut 6 bases from V and 5 bases from J; bases unmatched to any gene: 3. The CDR3 extends over 12 amino acids. The CDR3 coding sequence is TGTGCCAGCAGGACAGGGAAGACTGAAGCTTTCTTT. Translated, it gives CASRTGKTEAFF.

J is TRBJ2-7 and V is TRBV5-1, with D hard to call. This CDR3 region has 12 residues. Per the germline V gene, CDR1 is SGHRS and CDR2 is YFSETQ. Trimming cost V 3 bases and J 6 bases, with 10 bases left between them. The CDR3 region is CASSSSQGEQYF. The CDR3 bases are TGCGCCAGCAGCTCCTCTCAAGGCGAGCAGTACTTC.

J is TRBJ2-7 and V is TRBV5-1, with D hard to call. Germline-derived CDR1 and CDR2 are SGHRS and YFSETQ. V was shortened by 0 bases and J by 6 bases, with 10 bases between the two germline ends. CDR3 length: 13 residues. In DNA, the CDR3 is TGCGCCAGCAGCTTGGACAATGGCCCCGAGCAGTACTTC. Translating gives CASSLDNGPEQYF.

V is TRBV5-4 and J is TRBJ2-2; D is ambiguous. Germline CDR1 is SGHNT and CDR2 is YYREEE (reference sequence). Deletions cut 3 bases from V and 2 bases from J, with 5 bases between. The CDR3 totals 13 residues. The CDR3 DNA follows: TGTGCCAGCAGCTCAGGAAACACCGGGGAGCTGTTTTTT. This sequence encodes CASSSGNTGELFF.

The chain couples TRBV5-6 to TRBJ2-6; D possibly corresponds to TRBD2 (5 bases). Trimming stripped 2 bases from V and 2 bases from J, with 8 bases between. The CDR3 runs 15 residues. CDR1 and CDR2 (germline): SGHDT, YYEEEE. The CDR3 is CASSFAGAGANVLTF. In nucleotides, the CDR3 is TGTGCCAGCAGCTTTGCGGGTGCTGGGGCCAACGTCCTGACTTTC.

This chain connects TRBV6-4 to TRBJ2-3; D call uncertain. Germline assignment: CDR1 MRHNA and CDR2 SNTAGT. Trimming left V 7 bases short and J 4 bases short, with 6 bases between. The length of the CDR3 is 11 residues. The CDR3: CASTGPDTQYF. CDR3 DNA sequence: TGTGCCAGCACCGGCCCAGATACGCAGTATTTT.

This clone was counted once. The genes are TRBV5-1 and TRBJ2-3; D not certain. From germline, CDR1 is SGHRS and CDR2 YFSETQ. V lost 6 bases to trimming and J lost 3 bases, with 17 bases between them. This CDR3 is 15 amino acids long. CDR3 residues: CASKETAQMTDTQYF. The CDR3 nucleotides are TGCGCCAGCAAGGAAACTGCCCAAATGACAGATACGCAGTATTTT.

This sequence joins TRBV6-1 and TRBJ2-1; weak D call: TRBD1 (5 bases). Germline lookup yields CDR1 MNHNS and CDR2 SASEGT. This CDR3 spans 12 amino acids. Trimming shortened V by 10 bases and J by 6 bases, and 13 bases separated the two germline ends. The CDR3 sequence is CATRGQVNEQFF. CDR3 nucleotides: TGTGCCACAAGGGGTCAGGTCAATGAGCAGTTCTTC.

This clone showed up just a few times. One end of the junction fails to match germline, which may point to a read error. This sample also contains other DNA sequences that code for the same CDR3. V gene TRBV18 combines with J gene TRBJ1-5; D is possibly TRBD1 (6 bases). This CDR3 region has 14 residues. Germline V gives CDR1 KGHSH, CDR2 LQKENI. CDR3 protein: CASSPQGSDQPQHF. DNA for the CDR3: TGTGCCAGCTCGCCACAGGGATCGGATCAGCCCCAGCATTTT.

CDR3 protein: CASTTGPANTGELFF. The CDR3 nucleotides are TGTGCCAGCACCACAGGGCCCGCGAACACCGGGGAGCTGTTTTTT. This rearrangement joins TRBV28 to TRBJ2-2, with a possible D match to TRBD1 (6 bases). The CDR3 sequence is 15 residues long. The germline V gene encodes CDR1 MDHEN and CDR2 SYDVKM. Trimming cost V 7 bases and J 0 bases, with 12 bases left between them.

The chain recombines TRBV15 with TRBJ2-1; 13 bases map to TRBD2. Looked up from germline, CDR1 is LNHNV and CDR2 is YYDKDF (reference sequence). The ends lost 3 bases at V and 6 bases at J; junction bases unmatched: 5. The CDR3 has 16 residues. CDR3 in amino acids: CATSSPGLAGTNEQFF. The CDR3 nucleotides read TGTGCCACCAGCAGCCCGGGACTAGCGGGGACCAATGAGCAGTTCTTC. The whole variable domain, filled in from reference TRBV15 and TRBJ2-1, reads DAMVIQNPRYQVTQFGKPVTLSCSQTLNHNVMYWYQQKSSQAPKLLFHYYDKDFNNEADTPDNFQSRRPNTSFCFLDIRSPGLGDTAMYLCATSSPGLAGTNEQFFGPGTRLTVL.

The gene calls are TRBV6-5 and TRBJ2-3; D unresolved. The germline gives CDR1 MNHEY, CDR2 SVGAGI. The ends were cut back, 6 bases at V and 0 bases at J, with 7 bases in the middle. This CDR3 comprises 13 residues. CDR3 sequence: CASRLPSTDTQYF. CDR3 in DNA: TGTGCCAGCAGGCTTCCTAGCACAGATACGCAGTATTTT.

The J gene is TRBJ1-5, the V gene TRBV19, with D perhaps TRBD1 (6 bases). V shed 0 bases and J shed 10 bases, with 16 bases lying between them. Germline loops: CDR1 LNHDA, CDR2 SQIVND (reference sequence). CDR3 length equals 15 residues. CDR3 sequence (DNA): TGTGCCAGTAGTATAGAGGCAACAGGGAATGTTCCCCAGCATTTT. Translating gives CASSIEATGNVPQHF.

The gene calls are TRBV5-1 and TRBJ2-7; the D call may be TRBD1 or TRBD2 (5 bases each). With 0 bases removed from V and 4 bases from J, the gap between germline ends came to 5 bases. CDR1 and CDR2 from the germline V gene are SGHRS and YFSETQ. The length of the CDR3 is 12 residues. The CDR3 nucleotides read TGCGCCAGCAGCTTGGGGGGGTACGAGCAGTACTTC. This encodes CASSLGGYEQYF.

The chain uses TRBV19 and TRBJ2-7; D might be TRBD1 (5 bases). V dropped 5 bases and J dropped 0 bases, with 14 bases sitting between them. CDR3 size: 15 residues. The germline CDR1 and CDR2 sequences are LNHDA and SQIVND (reference sequence). The DNA for the CDR3 is TGTGCCAGTAGTGGCCAGACAGTTAACTCCTACGAGCAGTACTTC. The encoded protein is CASSGQTVNSYEQYF. The entire variable domain, with the rest obtained from reference TRBV19 and TRBJ2-7, is as follows: DGGITQSPKYLFRKEGQNVTLSCEQNLNHDAMYWYRQDPGQGLRLIYYSQIVNDFQKGDIAEGYSVSREKKESFPLTVTSAQKNPTAFYLCASSGQTVNSYEQYFGPGTRLTVT.